This T cell receptor beta chain was recorded in a study of cytomegalovirus exposure and HLA in healthy donors. General study points: Some highly shared sequence variants likely arose as a pipeline artifact. In an earlier analysis, in roughly 600 donors, most V segments appeared productive either ~90% or ~30% of the time. The authors later linked a missense DCLRE1C variant to TCR beta V- and J-gene trimming.

The CDR3 spans 16 residues. CDR1 and CDR2 (germline): LGHNA, YNFKEQ. Trimming removed 3 bases from V and 4 bases from J; junction bases left unmatched: 10. Donors sampled were nominally healthy, though unrecorded immune exposures were likely. On this clone itself: What it binds is not known.

The PCR contained 60 Vbeta and 13 Jbeta primers. Clones were read by immunoSEQ multiplex PCR, and TCRdb kept only the in-frame ones, dropping some. The repertoire has fewer than 200,000 clones, 60% to 80% of them found once; the top ten carry around 0.97%. Source material: PBMCs. This clonotype was obtained from a woman aged 45-65 years in good health and CMV-seropositive. The J gene is TRBJ2-7, the V gene TRBV4-2, with TRBD2 identical over 9 bases. Here the CDR3 reads CASSHNTASGMYEQYF. CDR3 in DNA: TGTGCCAGCAGCCACAACACTGCTAGCGGGATGTACGAGCAGTACTTC.